The 5 T cell receptor beta chains listed next were all sequenced from one sample in a study of blood T cell repertoires in COVID-19. TCRdb keeps only in-frame clones here, not all; method: immunoSEQ multiplex PCR. The repertoire holds about 270,000 clones, with roughly 85% as singletons. What was sequenced was peripheral blood. These receptors were obtained from a woman younger than 30 with acute or convalescent COVID-19.

The rearrangement uses TRBV25-1 and TRBJ2-1; D may be TRBD2 (5 bases). Trimming stripped 1 base from V and 7 bases from J, with 17 bases between. The germline V gene has CDR1 MGHDK and CDR2 SYGVNS. This CDR3 is 16 amino acids long. CDR3 bases: TGTGCCAGCAGTGAATCAGGACTGCGATACGGGAATGAGCAGTTCTTC. Its translation: CASSESGLRYGNEQFF. Full variable domain (rest looked up from reference TRBV25-1 and TRBJ2-1): EADIYQTPRYLVIGTGKKITLECSQTMGHDKMYWYQQDPGMELHLIHYSYGVNSTEKGDLSSESTVSRIRTEHFPLTLESARPSHTSQYLCASSESGLRYGNEQFFGPGTRLTVL.

V is TRBV6-5 and J is TRBJ2-1; TRBD2 aligns across 7 bases. CDR3 length equals 15 residues. Looked up from germline, CDR1 is MNHEY and CDR2 is SVGAGI. Germline trimming cut 1 base from V and 6 bases from J; bases unmatched to any gene: 6. The CDR3 DNA sequence: TGTGCCAGCAGTTACTATAGTACTAGCGCCAATGAGCAGTTCTTC. Encoded protein: CASSYYSTSANEQFF.

V is TRBV19 and J is TRBJ2-4, with 7 nucleotides matching TRBD1. Germline lookup yields CDR1 LNHDA and CDR2 SQIVND (reference sequence). This CDR3 region has 17 residues. J lost 1 base, V lost 2 bases, and 8 bases had no gene match. The CDR3 spells CASSIRGPERAKNIQYF. The DNA of the CDR3 is TGTGCCAGTAGTATAAGGGGGCCGGAGCGGGCCAAAAACATTCAGTACTTC.

This CDR3 is CATIGGGYGYTF. The CDR3 DNA reads as TGTGCCACTATAGGGGGTGGCTATGGCTACACCTTC. This chain links TRBV19 with TRBJ1-2; tentative D call: TRBD1 (6 bases). V gave up 10 bases and J gave up 4 bases, with 13 bases separating them. The CDR3 has 12 amino acids. Germline-derived CDR1 and CDR2 are LNHDA and SQIVND (reference sequence).

This clone was seen more than once but under ten times. The rearrangement uses TRBV7-2 and TRBJ1-1, with 9 bases fitting TRBD1. V trimming: 5 bases; J trimming: 4 bases; junction bases outside the gene matches: 2. The CDR3 consists of 13 residues. Germline CDR1 is SGHTA and CDR2 is FQGNSA. CDR3 nucleotide sequence: TGTGCCAGCAGCCCGACAGGGGGCACTGAAGCTTTCTTT. Amino acid sequence: CASSPTGGTEAFF.